These 27 T cell receptor beta chains were all obtained from the same sample, sequenced in a study of T and B cells in COVID-19 patients (dated by TCRdb to 2020 to 2022). Sequenced using an Illumina MiSeq. TRB rearrangements were amplified by multiplex PCR with BIOMED2 TRB-A/B primer pools. The public reads were reanalyzed by TCRdb: fastp trimming at Q25, MiXCR alignment, in-frame beta chains only. Each entry is one CDR3 protein sequence, shown with its most common DNA and genes. This sample gives tens of thousands of distinct CDR3 sequences in total; around a third of them show up just once. Approximately 1.7% of the sample comes from the top ten. Genomic DNA extracted from blood was used in amounts of roughly 220-500 ng for amplification of TRB repertoires. Sequencing was performed on blood. These receptors were taken from a human donor who had recovered from COVID-19.

The chain links TRBV7-6 to TRBJ2-1; D not resolved. This CDR3 comprises 18 residues. Trimming removed 1 base at V and 1 base at J, with 17 bases between. Germline lookup yields CDR1 SGHVS and CDR2 FNYEAQ. Here the CDR3 DNA reads TGTGCCAGCAGCTTAGGAGGCAAGGGCCACCCTTCCTACAATGAGCAGTTCTTC. It is translated as CASSLGGKGHPSYNEQFF.

Relative to its sample, this clonotype is medium-sized (0.01 to 0.1%). The chain is built from TRBV19 and TRBJ1-2; D remains ambiguous. The ends were cut back, 5 bases at V and 7 bases at J, with 11 bases in the middle. Germline assignment: CDR1 LNHDA and CDR2 SQIVND (reference sequence). The CDR3 loop spans 12 amino acids. The CDR3 region has the DNA TGTGCCAGTAGTTCGCGGCAATTTGGCTACACCTTC. Translating it yields CASSSRQFGYTF.

This clonotype appeared a single time. This chain joins TRBV28 and TRBJ1-2, with D perhaps matching TRBD1 (5 bases). V was pared by 4 bases and J by 8 bases, with 11 bases between. This CDR3 is 12 amino acids long. CDR1 is MDHEN, CDR2 SYDVKM, per germline. The CDR3 sequence is CASSSQGGGYTF. In DNA, the CDR3 is TGTGCCAGCAGTTCGCAGGGTGGGGGCTACACCTTC.

This clonotype is medium-sized (0.01 to 0.1%) by share. This chain links TRBV19 with TRBJ2-4; the D is unclear. The CDR3 consists of 10 residues. V was shortened by 9 bases and J by 13 bases, with 13 bases between the two germline ends. Germline CDR1 reads LNHDA; CDR2 reads SQIVND (reference sequence). The CDR3 region has the DNA TGTGCCAGCGGGCTGGGTAGACAGTACTTC. It is translated as CASGLGRQYF.

The rearrangement uses TRBV12-3 or TRBV12-4 and TRBJ1-1, with a possible D match to TRBD1 (6 bases). The CDR3 covers 15 residues. Trimming stripped 6 bases from V and 0 bases from J, with 14 bases between. The CDR3 reads CASSHDTGMNTEAFF. As DNA, the CDR3 is TGTGCCAGCAGCCATGATACAGGGATGAACACTGAAGCTTTCTTT.

The J gene is TRBJ2-1, the V gene TRBV13, with 8 bases aligning to TRBD1. Trimming took 4 bases from V and 2 from J; bases not matched to a gene: 7. The CDR3 extends over 16 amino acids. Per germline, CDR1 PRHDT and CDR2 FYEKMQ (reference sequence). CDR3 DNA: TGTGCCAGCAGCTCACGAACAGGGGGTCCCTACAATGAGCAGTTCTTC. Translated: CASSSRTGGPYNEQFF. Together with reference TRBV13 and TRBJ2-1, the CDR3 gives the full variable domain: AAGVIQSPRHLIKEKRETATLKCYPIPRHDTVYWYQQGPGQDPQFLISFYEKMQSDKGSIPDRFSAQQFSDYHSELNMSSLELGDSALYFCASSSRTGGPYNEQFFGPGTRLTVL.

The gene calls are TRBV10-3 and TRBJ1-5; weak D call: TRBD1 (6 bases). The length of the CDR3 is 15 residues. The ends were cut back, 3 bases at V and 2 bases at J, with 11 bases in the middle. Germline V gene data show CDR1 as ENHRY and CDR2 as SYGVKD. CDR3 sequence: CAISDPQGGNQPQHF. The CDR3 DNA is TGTGCCATCAGTGATCCACAGGGAGGCAATCAGCCCCAGCATTTT.

Regarding this clonotype: This may come from a read error, since a much larger clone is one base off. The chain employs TRBV27 and TRBJ2-6; TRBD2 is a possible D gene (5 bases). The CDR3 is made up of 15 amino acids. V lost 5 bases to trimming and J lost 2 bases, with 10 bases between them. CDR1 is MNHEY and CDR2 is SMNVEV in the germline V gene (reference sequence). The CDR3 bases are TGTGCCAGCAGTCTTGCCGGGGCTGGGGCCAACGTCCTGACTTTC. Protein: CASSLAGAGANVLTF.

This clonotype was found many times. The CDR3 coding sequence is TGTGCCAGCACCCCTCAGGGGACCTACGAGCAGTACTTC. The encoded protein is CASTPQGTYEQYF. The chain employs TRBV6-5 and TRBJ2-7, with D possibly TRBD1 on 6 matching bases. This CDR3 comprises 13 residues. With 7 bases removed from V and 2 bases from J, the gap between germline ends came to 12 bases. The V gene's germline CDR1 is MNHEY and CDR2 SVGAGI.

The chain is built from TRBV6-2 or TRBV6-3 and TRBJ2-1; no definite D call. V lost 4 bases to trimming and J lost 0 bases, with 13 bases between them. Germline values: CDR1 MNHEY, CDR2 SVGEGT. The CDR3 is 16 residues long. The DNA of the CDR3 is TGTGCCAGCAGTTCCCTGGAGTCGAGCTCCTACAATGAGCAGTTCTTC. Translation gives CASSSLESSSYNEQFF.

The chain couples TRBV14 to TRBJ2-2; D call uncertain. V was clipped by 1 base and J by 0 bases, with 6 bases between them. The CDR3 sequence is 15 residues long. Germline-derived CDR1 and CDR2 are SGHDN and FVKESK. CDR3 nucleotide sequence: TGTGCCAGCAGCCAAGGGACGGCGAACACCGGGGAGCTGTTTTTT. It codes for CASSQGTANTGELFF.

The chain combines TRBV19 with TRBJ1-1; TRBD1 agrees at 8 bases. After removal of 6 bases from V and 1 base from J, the junction contained 10 bases not matched to a gene. Per germline, CDR1 LNHDA and CDR2 SQIVND (reference sequence). The CDR3 is 16 amino acids. CDR3: CASSLNTGQGNTEAFF. The CDR3 nucleotides read TGTGCCAGTAGCCTAAACACTGGACAGGGGAACACTGAAGCTTTCTTT.

The chain links TRBV10-3 to TRBJ2-2, with D perhaps matching TRBD1 (6 bases). This CDR3 comprises 14 residues. Trimming stripped 4 bases from V and 5 bases from J, with 11 bases between. Germline-derived CDR1 and CDR2 are ENHRY and SYGVKD. CDR3: CAISGTEKTGELFF. CDR3 coding DNA: TGTGCCATCAGTGGGACAGAGAAGACCGGGGAGCTGTTTTTT.

This chain joins TRBV7-6 and TRBJ1-3, with TRBD1 identical over 9 bases. V gave up 4 bases and J gave up 0 bases; unmatched junction bases: 7. The CDR3 totals 17 residues. Germline V CDR1 and CDR2: SGHVS, FNYEAQ. The CDR3 loop is CASSSATGGYSGNTIYF. Written as DNA, the CDR3 is TGTGCCAGCAGCTCCGCGACAGGGGGTTACTCTGGAAACACCATATATTTT.

The chain is built from TRBV15 and TRBJ1-1; maybe TRBD1 (5 bases). Trimming left V 2 bases short and J 8 bases short, with 9 bases between. The CDR3 contains 12 residues. The V gene's germline CDR1 is LNHNV and CDR2 YYDKDF (reference sequence). As DNA, the CDR3 is TGTGCCACCAGCAGAACAGGCTCGGAAGCTTTCTTT. It yields the protein CATSRTGSEAFF.

The CDR3 reads CSVEDYREENYGYTF. The CDR3 DNA follows: TGCAGCGTTGAAGATTACAGGGAGGAAAACTATGGCTACACCTTC. The chain is built from TRBV29-1 and TRBJ1-2, with D possibly being TRBD1 (6 bases). Trimming took off 0 bases at V and 2 bases at J, with 13 bases between the two ends. CDR3 size: 15 residues. Germline V CDR1 and CDR2: SQVTM, ANQGSEA.

This clonotype was seen a handful of times. CDR3 DNA: TGTGCCAGCAGCCCCCCCGGAAACACTGAAGCTTTCTTT. Its protein is CASSPPGNTEAFF. The V gene is TRBV5-5, the J gene TRBJ1-1; D remains ambiguous. The germline gives CDR1 SGHKS, CDR2 YYEKEE (reference sequence). CDR3 length equals 13 residues. The germline V and J ends were trimmed by 4 bases and 2 bases, with 9 bases remaining between them. Combining the CDR3 with reference TRBV5-5 and TRBJ1-1 gives the whole variable domain DAGVTQSPTHLIKTRGQQVTLRCSPISGHKSVSWYQQVLGQGPQFIFQYYEKEERGRGNFPDRFSARQFPNYSSELNVNALLLGDSALYLCASSPPGNTEAFFGQGTRLTVV.

The chain couples TRBV14 to TRBJ1-6, with TRBD1 as a possible D gene (5 bases). V was clipped by 4 bases and J by 10 bases, with 14 bases between them. The germline gives CDR1 SGHDN, CDR2 FVKESK. This CDR3 is built from 14 residues. CDR3 in amino acids: CASSLRTWDSPLHF. CDR3 coding DNA: TGTGCCAGCAGCCTCCGGACGTGGGACTCACCCCTCCACTTT.

This chain joins TRBV5-4 and TRBJ1-2; 8 bases line up with TRBD1. Losses at the gene ends were 6 bases for V and 3 bases for J; bases not matched to a gene: 7. Germline loops: CDR1 SGHNT, CDR2 YYREEE (reference sequence). The CDR3 length is 14 residues. In DNA, the CDR3 is TGTGCCAGCACCCTCCGACAGGGGTACTATGGCTACACCTTC. Translating it yields CASTLRQGYYGYTF.

At least ten counts were recorded for this clonotype. The chain couples TRBV27 to TRBJ2-2, with TRBD2 matching 8 bases. The CDR3 has 17 residues. CDR1 is MNHEY, CDR2 SMNVEV, per germline (reference sequence). V dropped 6 bases and J dropped 4; count of bases not matched to a gene: 13. As DNA, the CDR3 is TGTGCCAGCAGCTCGTCCGCCTTGCGGGGGGTCACCGGGGAGCTGTTTTTT. Its translation: CASSSSALRGVTGELFF.

This clonotype was observed a few times. CDR3 region: CSARDYLVGETQYF. The DNA of the CDR3 is TGCAGTGCTAGAGATTACCTCGTGGGGGAGACCCAGTACTTC. The rearrangement joins TRBV20-1 to TRBJ2-5, with D unclear. The germline V gene has CDR1 DFQATT and CDR2 SNEGSKA (reference sequence). The V gene lost 0 bases and the J gene lost 5 bases, with 13 bases spanning the gap. CDR3 length: 14 amino acids.

This clonotype was counted a few times. The rearrangement uses TRBV20-1 and TRBJ2-2; D is unclear. The length of the CDR3 is 13 residues. V was clipped by 1 base and J by 7 bases, with 10 bases between them. Per the germline V gene, CDR1 is DFQATT and CDR2 is SNEGSKA (reference sequence). CDR3 nucleotide sequence: TGCAGTGCTAGAGTTCCAGGCCGCGGGGAGCTGTTTTTT. Amino acid sequence: CSARVPGRGELFF.

This clonotype was seen just once. The V call is TRBV7-2, the J call TRBJ1-4; possibly TRBD1 for D (5 bases). V gave up 2 bases and J gave up 12 bases, with 16 bases separating them. CDR3 length equals 14 residues. Germline V gives CDR1 SGHTA, CDR2 FQGNSA. CDR3 nucleotides: TGTGCCAGCAGCTTAAGGGCAAGTACAGGCGAACTGTTTTTT. This translates into CASSLRASTGELFF.

On this clonotype: A much larger clone lies one base from this, so it may be a read error. This chain joins TRBV29-1 and TRBJ1-2, with D possibly TRBD1 on 6 matching bases. Trimming cost V 5 bases and J 6 bases, with 10 bases left between them. This CDR3 is 11 amino acids long. The germline V gene has CDR1 SQVTM and CDR2 ANQGSEA. In DNA, the CDR3 is TGCAGCGTTCAAACAGGGCATGGCTACACCTTC. It codes for CSVQTGHGYTF.

This clonotype has only a few counts. V gene TRBV15 combines with J gene TRBJ1-2, with D tentatively TRBD1 (5 bases). Germline CDR1 reads LNHNV; CDR2 reads YYDKDF (reference sequence). The CDR3 has 14 residues. V was shortened by 0 bases and J by 4 bases, with 9 bases between the two germline ends. CDR3: CATSREKGIYGYTF. The CDR3 bases are TGTGCCACCAGCAGAGAAAAGGGGATCTATGGCTACACCTTC.

The rearrangement links TRBV7-2 to TRBJ2-3; D possibly corresponds to TRBD2 (7 bases). The CDR3 runs to 14 residues. V was pared by 5 bases and J by 5 bases, with 14 bases between. Germline CDR1 and CDR2: SGHTA and FQGNSA. The DNA of the CDR3 is TGTGCCAGCAGCCTGGGGGGGGCCGGAGATACGCAGTATTTT. Translation: CASSLGGAGDTQYF.

This clonotype has only a few counts. This chain links TRBV6-2 or TRBV6-3 with TRBJ2-3, with a tentative D call TRBD2 (5 bases). This CDR3 spans 14 amino acids. Trimming pared 0 bases from V and 3 bases from J, leaving 7 bases between. Germline V gene lookup returns CDR1 MNHEY and CDR2 SVGEGT. The chain's CDR3 is CASSYSTRTDTQYF. The CDR3 DNA follows: TGTGCCAGCAGTTACTCAACTAGGACAGATACGCAGTATTTT.